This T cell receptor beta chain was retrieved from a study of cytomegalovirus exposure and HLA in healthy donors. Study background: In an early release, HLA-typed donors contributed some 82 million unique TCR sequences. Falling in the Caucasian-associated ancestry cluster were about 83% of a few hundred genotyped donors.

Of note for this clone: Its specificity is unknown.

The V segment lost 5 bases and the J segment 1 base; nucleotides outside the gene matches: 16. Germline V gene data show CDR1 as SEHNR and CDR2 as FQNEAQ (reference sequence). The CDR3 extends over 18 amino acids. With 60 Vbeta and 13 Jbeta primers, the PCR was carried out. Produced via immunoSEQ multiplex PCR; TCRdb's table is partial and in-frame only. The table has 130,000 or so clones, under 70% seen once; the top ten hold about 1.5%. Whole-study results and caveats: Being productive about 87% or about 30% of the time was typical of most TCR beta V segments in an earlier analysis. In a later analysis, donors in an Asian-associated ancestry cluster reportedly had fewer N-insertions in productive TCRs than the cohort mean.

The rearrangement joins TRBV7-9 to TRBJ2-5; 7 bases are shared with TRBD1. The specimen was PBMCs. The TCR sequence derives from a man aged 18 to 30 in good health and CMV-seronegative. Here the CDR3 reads CASSQPSQGIFSQETQYF. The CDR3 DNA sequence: TGTGCCAGCAGCCAACCATCACAGGGGATTTTTTCCCAAGAGACCCAGTACTTC.